The 28 T cell receptor beta chains given below trace back to one sample, sequenced in a study of blood T cells in healthy people across ages (dated by TCRdb to 2013 to 2016). Preparation of the library involved 5' RACE. TCRdb names Illumina HiSeq 2500 as the instrument used. The second PCR ran for roughly 7 to 12 cycles and used a J-beta primer mix along with a sample-barcoded 5' primer. TCRdb took the public reads, trimmed them with fastp at Q25, ran MiXCR for clone calling and kept in-frame beta chains. CDR3 protein duplicates are merged, each entry listing the most common genes and DNA. Across this sample there are about 1.4 million distinct CDR3 sequences, with almost 60% seen only once. The ten largest clonotypes hold 6.5% to 8.5% of the sample. Sequenced material: blood. The receptors shown here come from a man aged 18 to 35 in good health.

The chain uses TRBV5-1 and TRBJ2-4; 11 bases match TRBD1. The end of the DNA aligns better with TRBJ2-7, so the J call may be wrong. The CDR3 sequence is 15 residues long. CDR1 and CDR2 (germline): SGHRS, YFSETQ. The CDR3 DNA is TGCGCCAGCAGCTTGGGGGACAGGGGGGTCGACGAGCAGTACTTC. Amino acid sequence: CASSLGDRGVDEQYF.

The chain couples TRBV7-8 to TRBJ2-3, with D perhaps TRBD2 (6 bases). CDR3 length equals 15 residues. V gave up 3 bases and J gave up 2 bases, with 12 bases separating them. The germline gives CDR1 SGHVS, CDR2 FQNEAQ. The CDR3 DNA reads TGTGCCAGCAGCTTCCGGGACTCTGCCACAGATACGCAGTATTTT. Translating gives CASSFRDSATDTQYF. Filled out from reference TRBV7-8 and TRBJ2-3, the complete variable domain reads GAGVSQSPRYKVAKRGQDVALRCDPISGHVSLFWYQQALGQGPEFLTYFQNEAQLDKSGLPSDRFFAERPEGSVSTLKIQRTQQEDSAVYLCASSFRDSATDTQYFGPGTRLTVL.

The rearrangement joins TRBV7-9 to TRBJ2-7, with 10 bases matching TRBD2. CDR1 is SEHNR, CDR2 FQNEAQ, per germline (reference sequence). This CDR3 comprises 16 residues. V shed 6 bases and J 3 bases; nucleotides not matched to a gene: 11. CDR3 amino acids: CASSPSRTSGRYEQYF. CDR3 in DNA: TGTGCCAGCAGTCCTAGCAGGACTAGCGGCCGCTACGAGCAGTACTTC.

This clonotype has more than one count but fewer than ten. The chain is built from TRBV11-2 and TRBJ2-5, with 11 positions matching TRBD2. Germline values: CDR1 SGHAT, CDR2 FQNNGV. The CDR3 totals 18 residues. V shed 2 bases, J shed 1 base, and the junction held 9 bases outside the gene matches. CDR3 loop: CASSLRGATSGAQETQYF. In DNA form, the CDR3 reads TGTGCCAGCAGCTTAAGGGGCGCGACTAGCGGGGCCCAAGAGACCCAGTACTTC.

This clonotype was counted only a few times. CDR3 in amino acids: CASSQDSLEGPPSYGYTF. CDR3 DNA: TGCGCCAGCAGCCAAGATTCCCTCGAGGGACCCCCCTCCTATGGCTACACCTTC. This rearrangement joins TRBV4-1 to TRBJ1-2, with D possibly being TRBD1 (5 bases). Trimming removed 0 bases at V and 4 bases at J, with 21 bases between. The CDR3 spans 18 residues. The germline gives CDR1 MGHRA, CDR2 YSYEKL.

The V and J genes are TRBV5-1 and TRBJ1-1; D might be TRBD1 (5 bases). The CDR3 is made up of 12 amino acids. Germline V lookup: CDR1 SGHRS, CDR2 YFSETQ. Trimming stripped 4 bases from V and 5 bases from J, with 9 bases between. CDR3 in amino acids: CASSADITEAFF. DNA of the CDR3: TGCGCCAGCAGCGCGGACATTACTGAAGCTTTCTTT.

This clonotype was recorded only once. This chain joins TRBV25-1 and TRBJ1-4, with D unclear. This CDR3 is built from 12 residues. Trimming stripped 4 bases from V and 5 bases from J, with 5 bases between. The germline V gene has CDR1 MGHDK and CDR2 SYGVNS. CDR3: CASSAKNEKLFF. The CDR3 nucleotides are TGTGCCAGCAGTGCGAAGAATGAAAAACTGTTTTTT.

Concerning this clonotype itself: Since a much larger clone is just one base distant, this may be a read error. The chain combines TRBV12-3 or TRBV12-4 with TRBJ2-3; D is unresolved. This CDR3 is 15 amino acids long. The CDR3 sequence is CASSLGTLNTDTEYF. The DNA of the CDR3 is TGTGCCAGCAGTCTCGGTACACTAAACACAGATACGGAGTATTTT.

This clonotype was observed a few times. This chain links TRBV3-1 with TRBJ2-3; 13 positions agree with TRBD2. This CDR3 region has 20 residues. The V segment lost 4 bases and the J segment 4 bases; nucleotides outside the gene matches: 17. The germline gives CDR1 LGHDT, CDR2 YNNKEL (reference sequence). CDR3 DNA: TGTGCCAGCAGCCCCATCCACAGGGGACTAGCGGGACACGGCCCAGATACGCAGTATTTT. It translates to CASSPIHRGLAGHGPDTQYF.

This clonotype was counted between two and nine times. The chain has TRBV7-6 and TRBJ2-7; either TRBD1 or TRBD2 may supply D (6 bases each). V was cut by 2 bases and J by 7 bases, with 12 bases left in between. Germline CDR1 reads SGHVS; CDR2 reads FNYEAQ. The CDR3 is 13 residues long. CDR3 sequence reads: CASSLRGAREQYF. The CDR3, as DNA: TGTGCCAGCAGCTTAAGGGGGGCTAGGGAGCAGTACTTC.

The chain employs TRBV29-1 and TRBJ1-1; 10 bases align to TRBD1. The trim removed 7 bases at V and 5 bases at J, leaving 4 bases unmatched. Germline CDR1 is SQVTM and CDR2 is ANQGSEA. The CDR3 sequence is 12 residues long. The CDR3 DNA reads TGCAGCGGTGGACAGGGGGAAACTGAAGCTTTCTTT. Translation: CSGGQGETEAFF.

This clonotype was observed a handful of times. The CDR3 reads CASSTRPDRINYGYTF. The CDR3 region has the DNA TGTGCCAGCAGTACAAGACCTGACAGGATTAACTATGGCTACACCTTC. The gene calls are TRBV6-5 and TRBJ1-2; a weak D match, TRBD1 (6 bases). V was clipped by 5 bases and J by 1 base, with 17 bases between them. CDR3 length: 16 amino acids. Germline-derived CDR1 and CDR2 are MNHEY and SVGAGI.

This chain uses TRBV5-4 with TRBJ2-3; 7 nucleotides match TRBD1. J gave up 4 bases and V 5 bases, and 4 bases lay outside the gene matches. Germline V CDR1 and CDR2: SGHNT, YYREEE (reference sequence). The CDR3 contains 13 residues. CDR3 DNA: TGTGCCAGCAGGGGGACAGTAGCAGATACGCAGTATTTT. Amino acids: CASRGTVADTQYF.

This chain connects TRBV6-5 to TRBJ1-2; 7 bases line up with TRBD1. CDR1 is MNHEY and CDR2 is SVGAGI in the germline V gene. Trimming at V came to 6 bases and at J to 5 bases, leaving 12 bases not matched to a gene. This CDR3 spans 15 amino acids. CDR3 in DNA: TGTGCCAGCAGGATCCCAGAGGGGGCAGCGTATGGCTACACCTTC. This gives the protein CASRIPEGAAYGYTF.

This clonotype was detected only a few times. V usage is TRBV15 and J usage is TRBJ2-3, with TRBD2 as a possible D gene (6 bases). The germline gives CDR1 LNHNV, CDR2 YYDKDF (reference sequence). The CDR3 totals 17 residues. Trimming stripped 0 bases from V and 0 bases from J, with 13 bases between. The chain's CDR3 is CATSREPPGTSTDTQYF. CDR3 DNA sequence: TGTGCCACCAGCAGAGAGCCTCCGGGGACTAGCACAGATACGCAGTATTTT.

The chain combines TRBV29-1 with TRBJ2-1; 7 nucleotides align to TRBD2. V was pared by 6 bases and J by 10 bases, with 9 bases of the junction left unmatched. CDR1 is SQVTM, CDR2 ANQGSEA, per germline. The CDR3 consists of 12 residues. The CDR3 loop reads CSVNREGREQFF. The CDR3 DNA sequence: TGCAGCGTAAATAGGGAGGGCCGCGAGCAGTTCTTC.

The chain carries TRBV6-2 or TRBV6-3 and TRBJ2-5, with D perhaps being TRBD1 or TRBD2 (5 bases each). The CDR3 runs to 15 residues. The V end was cut by 2 bases, the J end by 4 bases, with 14 bases between. Germline V lookup: CDR1 MNHEY, CDR2 SVGEGT. In DNA form, the CDR3 reads TGTGCCAGCAGTTACCCCGGGACGGCGGCAGAGACCCAGTACTTC. It encodes CASSYPGTAAETQYF.

V usage is TRBV3-1 and J usage is TRBJ1-2; D is perhaps TRBD1 (5 bases). This CDR3 comprises 15 residues. Trimming left V 4 bases short and J 0 bases short, with 12 bases between. Germline CDR1 is LGHDT and CDR2 is YNNKEL (reference sequence). CDR3 sequence: CASSRGSGANYGYTF. The DNA for the CDR3 is TGTGCCAGCAGCCGGGGGTCCGGGGCTAACTATGGCTACACCTTC.

This clonotype was counted between two and nine times. The chain links TRBV6-2 or TRBV6-3 to TRBJ2-1; unclear D gene. The CDR3 extends over 12 amino acids. The germline gives CDR1 MNHEY, CDR2 SVGEGT. Trimming shortened V by 1 base and J by 8 bases, and 6 bases separated the two germline ends. The CDR3 DNA follows: TGTGCCAGCAGTTACTTGTCCCATGAGCAGTTCTTC. Its translation: CASSYLSHEQFF.

This clonotype was seen a handful of times. The V and J genes are TRBV7-2 and TRBJ2-3, with 9 bases lining up with TRBD2. The germline gives CDR1 SGHTA, CDR2 FQGNSA. V gave up 3 bases and J gave up 3 bases; unmatched junction bases: 4. The CDR3 runs to 15 residues. The chain's CDR3 is CASSLNAGGTDTQYF. CDR3 coding DNA: TGTGCCAGCAGCTTGAACGCGGGGGGGACAGATACGCAGTATTTT.

CDR3 in amino acids: CSAARTGDTGELFF. The CDR3 coding sequence is TGCAGTGCTGCTCGGACAGGAGATACTGGGGAGCTGTTTTTT. This chain joins TRBV20-1 and TRBJ2-2; the match to TRBD1 covers 7 bases. CDR1 is DFQATT and CDR2 is SNEGSKA in the germline V gene (reference sequence). The junction had 11 bases not matched to a gene; V was cut back by 5 bases and J by 8 bases. This CDR3 has 14 amino acids.

The chain carries TRBV20-1 and TRBJ2-3, with 8 positions matching TRBD2. CDR3 length: 15 residues. With V trimmed by 6 bases and J by 5 bases, 13 bases remained unmatched. Germline V gene data show CDR1 as DFQATT and CDR2 as SNEGSKA (reference sequence). The CDR3 region is CSAPPLAGGIDTQYF. The CDR3 coding sequence is TGCAGTGCCCCCCCCTTGGCGGGGGGCATAGATACGCAGTATTTT.

J is TRBJ2-1 and V is TRBV7-6; 7 nucleotides align to TRBD2. V dropped 4 bases and J dropped 12; count of bases not matched to a gene: 12. CDR1 is SGHVS, CDR2 FNYEAQ, per germline. CDR3 length equals 14 residues. The CDR3 bases are TGTGCCAGCAGCTACCAGGTCGGCGGGAGAGGGCAGTTCTTC. Translating gives CASSYQVGGRGQFF.

V gene TRBV2 combines with J gene TRBJ2-1, with D possibly being TRBD2 (6 bases). The V end lost 11 bases, the J end lost 7 bases, and 9 bases lay between the germline ends. The CDR3 contains 10 residues. The germline CDR1 and CDR2 sequences are SNHLY and FYNNEI. The CDR3 DNA reads TGTGCCCTTGGAGGGAATGAGCAGTTCTTC. Protein sequence: CALGGNEQFF.

This clonotype was detected once. The chain combines TRBV24-1 with TRBJ2-1; no clear D gene. CDR1 and CDR2 from the germline V gene are KGHDR and SFDVKD. V lost 4 bases, J lost 5 bases, and 14 bases lay in between. The CDR3 extends over 15 amino acids. The CDR3 sequence: CATSEAAPLHNEQFF. In DNA, the CDR3 is TGTGCCACCAGTGAGGCCGCCCCCCTTCACAATGAGCAGTTCTTC.

The rearrangement joins TRBV6-5 to TRBJ1-2; unclear D gene. This CDR3 has 13 amino acids. CDR1 MNHEY and CDR2 SVGAGI come from the germline V gene. V was clipped by 4 bases and J by 2 bases, with 8 bases between them. This chain's CDR3 is CASSSLVNYGYTF. The CDR3 coding sequence is TGTGCCAGCAGTTCCTTAGTGAACTATGGCTACACCTTC.

The CDR3 bases are TGTGCCAGCAGTTTGGCCAGCGGGAGGGCCCGGGAGCAGTTCTTC. This sequence encodes CASSLASGRAREQFF. The chain recombines TRBV12-3 or TRBV12-4 with TRBJ2-1; 10 bases agree with TRBD2. The CDR3 sequence is 15 residues long. Unmatched junction bases numbered 9, after V lost 3 bases and J lost 10 bases.

V is TRBV7-2 and J is TRBJ2-2; the match to TRBD1 covers 10 bases. Germline-derived CDR1 and CDR2 are SGHTA and FQGNSA. The CDR3 loop spans 16 amino acids. The V gene end was trimmed by 5 bases and the J gene end by 3 bases; junction bases not matched to a gene: 6. CDR3 sequence: CASSPRTGGDTGELFF. CDR3 in DNA: TGTGCCAGCAGCCCCAGGACAGGGGGAGACACCGGGGAGCTGTTTTTT.